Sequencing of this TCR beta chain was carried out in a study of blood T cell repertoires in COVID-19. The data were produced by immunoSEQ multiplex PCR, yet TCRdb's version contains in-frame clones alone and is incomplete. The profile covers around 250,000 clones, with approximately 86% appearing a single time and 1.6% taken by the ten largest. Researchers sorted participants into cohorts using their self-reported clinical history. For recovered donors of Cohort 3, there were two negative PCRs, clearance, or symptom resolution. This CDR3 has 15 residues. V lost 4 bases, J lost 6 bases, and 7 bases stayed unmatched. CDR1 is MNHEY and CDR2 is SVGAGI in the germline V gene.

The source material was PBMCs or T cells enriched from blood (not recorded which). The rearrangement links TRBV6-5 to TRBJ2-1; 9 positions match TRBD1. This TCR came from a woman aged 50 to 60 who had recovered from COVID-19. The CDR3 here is CASSSGTGKGNEQFF. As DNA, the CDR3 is TGTGCCAGCAGTTCTGGGACAGGGAAGGGCAATGAGCAGTTCTTC.